These 7 T cell receptor beta chains were sequenced from one sample in a study of OX40 agonist ivuxolimab in advanced cancers. This table comes from immunoSEQ multiplex PCR, and its TCRdb copy is limited to in-frame clones, with some not included. The profile shows 25,000 to 30,000 clones, 70% to 80% of them singletons. This material consisted of CD4+ or CD8+ T cells sorted from blood, taken in a trial of the OX40 agonist ivuxolimab. These receptors all stem from an adult with an advanced solid tumor such as melanoma, head and neck, liver or kidney cancer.

The chain carries TRBV6-1 and TRBJ1-5, with 7 bases identical to TRBD1. The length of the CDR3 is 15 residues. From germline, CDR1 is MNHNS and CDR2 SASEGT. The ends lost 3 bases at V and 7 bases at J; junction bases unmatched: 9. CDR3 coding DNA: TGTGCCAGCAGTGATACGAACAGGGGAGACCAGCCCCAGCATTTT. This sequence encodes CASSDTNRGDQPQHF.

V gene TRBV7-9 combines with J gene TRBJ2-5; 7 bases are shared with TRBD2. There are 15 residues in the CDR3. V gave up 6 bases and J gave up 3 bases; unmatched junction bases: 10. Germline CDR1 reads SEHNR; CDR2 reads FQNEAQ (reference sequence). The CDR3 loop reads CASRTRDYNEETQYF. For the CDR3, the DNA is TGTGCCAGCAGAACCCGGGACTATAACGAAGAGACCCAGTACTTC.

The rearrangement uses TRBV5-6 and TRBJ2-1; 7 nucleotides agree with TRBD1. Germline assignment: CDR1 SGHDT and CDR2 YYEEEE. Trimming cost V 4 bases and J 14 bases; bases outside gene matches: 6. The CDR3 is 11 amino acids. This CDR3 reads CASSPGTEEFF. CDR3 nucleotide sequence: TGTGCCAGCAGCCCCGGGACAGAGGAGTTCTTC.

The V and J genes are TRBV4-1 and TRBJ2-1, with 8 bases fitting TRBD2. V dropped 1 base and J dropped 9; count of bases not matched to a gene: 14. This CDR3 region has 17 residues. CDR1 and CDR2 (germline): MGHRA, YSYEKL. The CDR3 nucleotides are TGCGCCAGCAGCCAAGGACTAGCGCTCATGTCGTTGGGTGAGCAGTTCTTC. It specifies CASSQGLALMSLGEQFF.

This clone came up a few times. The chain is built from TRBV19 and TRBJ1-2, with 8 nucleotides matching TRBD1. The CDR3 extends over 11 amino acids. The V gene end was trimmed by 10 bases and the J gene end by 8 bases; junction bases not matched to a gene: 6. Germline V gene lookup returns CDR1 LNHDA and CDR2 SQIVND (reference sequence). CDR3 region: CATRTGSGYTF. The CDR3 coding sequence is TGTGCCACTCGGACAGGGAGCGGCTACACCTTC.

This clone has only one observation. The chain is built from TRBV20-1 and TRBJ2-7, with D possibly TRBD2 on 6 matching bases. The CDR3 contains 11 residues. Germline V gene data show CDR1 as DFQATT and CDR2 as SNEGSKA (reference sequence). Trimming cost V 7 bases and J 3 bases, with 10 bases left between them. CDR3 loop: CSVPGGYEQYF. The DNA for the CDR3 is TGCAGTGTACCCGGGGGCTACGAGCAGTACTTC.

The chain couples TRBV6-5 to TRBJ2-1, with 9 bases identical to TRBD2. CDR1 and CDR2 from the germline V gene are MNHEY and SVGAGI. This CDR3 contains 15 residues. J lost 9 bases, V lost 0 bases, and 6 bases had no gene match. The CDR3 loop reads CASSYSIAGVAEQFF. CDR3 nucleotides: TGTGCCAGCAGTTACTCGATAGCGGGGGTTGCTGAGCAGTTCTTC.